This is a list of T cell receptor beta chains from one sample in a study of early stage breast cancer tumors. Using immunoSEQ multiplex PCR, the repertoire was profiled, and TCRdb retains in-frame clones only, with some absent. The data hold around 31,000 clones, with around 67% observed a single time. The sample taken for sequencing was breast tumor tissue. The receptors stem from a person aged 30 to 39 with breast cancer. Both conserved end residues are trimmed from each CDR3.

CDR3,J,V
ASSYSPQGSGNTIY,TRBJ1-3,TRBV6-6
ASSPGQATGELF,TRBJ2-2,TRBV18
ASSRHLGTGGYTEAF,TRBJ1-1,TRBV14
ASSMQGGNTEAF,TRBJ1-1,TRBV7-8
AWRPYSGSDRWEQY,TRBJ2-7,TRBV30
ASSLEPGLGLGNEQF,TRBJ2-1,TRBV7-9
ASSPQGAGNYGYT,TRBJ1-2,TRBV2
ASRWPADNYGYT,TRBJ1-2,TRBV23-1
ASSIGTDRQY,TRBJ2-3,TRBV19
ASSQTRGSSYEQY,TRBJ2-7,TRBV4-2
ASSPPWGRDEQY,TRBJ2-7,TRBV5-5
ASSKALTRTYEQY,TRBJ2-7,TRBV21-1
ASSSGQGSIDEQF,TRBJ2-1,TRBV7-9
ASSQATSGYTDTQY,TRBJ2-3,TRBV4-3
ASSPSTDTQY,TRBJ2-3,TRBV18
AISNYGDQY,TRBJ2-7,TRBV10-3
ASSLAGQYTGELF,TRBJ2-2,TRBV7-2
AWRGQPNTEAF,TRBJ1-1,TRBV30
ASSLGREGYEQY,TRBJ2-7,TRBV2
ASHPHGREQETQY,TRBJ2-5,TRBV19
ASSADVSGRYNEQF,TRBJ2-1,TRBV7-3
ASSEDRETQY,TRBJ2-5,TRBV2
AEPAVYYGYT,TRBJ1-2,TRBV2
ASSPYSGRAVDTQY,TRBJ2-3,TRBV5-1
ASSFNTEAF,TRBJ1-1,TRBV2
ASSRQPSLPMNTEAF,TRBJ1-1,TRBV11-2
ASSVGQGNTEAF,TRBJ1-1,TRBV6-1
ASSLANLENEQF,TRBJ2-1,TRBV5-1
ASSRGGTSGFYNEQF,TRBJ2-1,TRBV7-3
ASSLAGVIEKLF,TRBJ1-4,TRBV7-8
ASTQRGTLQPQH,TRBJ1-5,TRBV6-1
ASSLSGQGAYEQY,TRBJ2-7,TRBV27
ASSLWGGSNQPQH,TRBJ1-5,TRBV6-6
ASSPPTDTQY,TRBJ2-3,TRBV7-2
ASSLTSGRYNEQF,TRBJ2-1,TRBV7-2
ASSPREGGRNTIY,TRBJ1-3,TRBV9
SASIGREYT,TRBJ1-2,TRBV20-1
ASSLTYYEQY,TRBJ2-7,TRBV7-9
ASSHPRTGMNTEAF,TRBJ1-1,TRBV27
ASSQRSGAGQLVTQY,TRBJ2-3,TRBV2
ASSIPTGINEKLF,TRBJ1-4,TRBV7-9
ASSSGLAGSYEQY,TRBJ2-7,TRBV7-2
ASSPPGGSSYNEQF,TRBJ2-1,TRBV5-4
ASSPFGTSGSTHEQY,TRBJ2-7,TRBV18
ASSLEGTQY,TRBJ2-3,TRBV11-2
SAVVGEKLF,TRBJ1-4,TRBV20-1
ASSQRYSEGNEQY,TRBJ2-7,TRBV4-2
ASSWGQGAFYEQY,TRBJ2-7,TRBV7-2
ASSLDGYQPQH,TRBJ1-5,TRBV7-6
ASCVADPSYNEQF,TRBJ2-1,TRBV2
ASSLRGQGNNEQF,TRBJ2-1,TRBV5-5
ATSGTLNSPLH,TRBJ1-6,TRBV19
ASSLWPDEQY,TRBJ2-7,TRBV7-9